This T cell receptor (beta chain) was documented in a study of blood T cell repertoires in COVID-19. Trimming at V came to 1 base and at J to 6 bases, leaving 7 bases not matched to a gene. This CDR3 has 16 residues. From germline, CDR1 is SGHTA and CDR2 FQGNSA. Sequencing used immunoSEQ multiplex PCR; TCRdb keeps in-frame clones, though not all of them. Among some 150,000 clones listed, 85% to 90% were seen once. The sequence derives from a woman aged 60-70 years with acute or convalescent COVID-19. The V and J genes are TRBV7-2 and TRBJ2-2, with 8 bases identical to TRBD1. Sequences were obtained from peripheral blood. The CDR3 DNA is TGTGCCAGCAGCTTAGATGGGACAGGAGGCGCCGGGGAGCTGTTTTTT. Its translation: CASSLDGTGGAGELFF. The complete variable domain, with remaining parts taken from reference TRBV7-2 and TRBJ2-2, reads GAGVSQSPSNKVTEKGKDVELRCDPISGHTALYWYRQSLGQGLEFLIYFQGNSAPDKSGLPSDRFSAERTGGSVSTLTIQRTQQEDSAVYLCASSLDGTGGAGELFFGEGSRLTVL.